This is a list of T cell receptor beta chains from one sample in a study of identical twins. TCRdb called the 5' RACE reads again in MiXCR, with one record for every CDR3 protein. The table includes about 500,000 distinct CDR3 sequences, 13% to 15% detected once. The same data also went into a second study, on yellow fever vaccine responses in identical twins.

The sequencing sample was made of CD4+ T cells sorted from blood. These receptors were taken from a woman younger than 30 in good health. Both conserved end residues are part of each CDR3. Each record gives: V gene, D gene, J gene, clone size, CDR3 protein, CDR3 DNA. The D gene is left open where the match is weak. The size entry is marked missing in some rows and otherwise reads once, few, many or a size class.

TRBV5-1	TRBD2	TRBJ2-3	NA	CASSPGLAGKGEGDTQYF	TGCGCCAGCAGCCCCGGACTAGCGGGAAAGGGAGAAGGAGATACGCAGTATTTT
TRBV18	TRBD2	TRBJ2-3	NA	CASSPVEAGVATDTQYF	TGTGCCAGCTCACCAGTCGAAGCGGGGGTTGCCACAGATACGCAGTATTTT
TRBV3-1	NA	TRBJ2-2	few	CASSQFSRGKNTGELFF	TGTGCCAGCAGCCAATTTTCACGGGGAAAGAACACCGGGGAGCTGTTTTTT
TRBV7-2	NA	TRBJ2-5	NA	CASSLGLRRTNQETQYF	TGTGCCAGCAGCTTAGGTTTGAGAAGGACTAACCAAGAGACCCAGTACTTC
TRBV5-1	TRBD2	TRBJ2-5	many	CASSPGTSIRQETQYF	TGCGCCAGCAGCCCCGGGACTAGCATTCGACAAGAGACCCAGTACTTC
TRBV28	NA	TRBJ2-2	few	CASTESAKGADGELFF	TGTGCCAGCACCGAATCCGCAAAAGGGGCTGACGGGGAGCTGTTTTTT
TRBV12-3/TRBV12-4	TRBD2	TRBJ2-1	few	CASSLAGGLNEQFF	TGTGCCAGCAGTTTAGCGGGGGGACTAAATGAGCAGTTCTTC
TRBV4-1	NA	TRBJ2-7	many	CASSLLPGRDYEQYF	TGCGCCAGCAGCCTCCTACCGGGACGGGACTACGAGCAGTACTTC
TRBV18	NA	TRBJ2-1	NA	CASSPQDKGPNEQFF	TGTGCCAGCTCCCCCCAGGACAAGGGGCCGAATGAGCAGTTCTTC
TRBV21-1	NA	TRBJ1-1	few	CASSKRTAEAFF	TGTGCCAGCAGCAAAAGGACAGCTGAAGCTTTCTTT
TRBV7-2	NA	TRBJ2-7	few	CASSSRDTFSGEQYF	TGTGCCAGCAGCTCAAGGGATACCTTCTCCGGCGAGCAGTACTTC
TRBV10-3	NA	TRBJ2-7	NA	CAISESITPVGNYEQYF	TGTGCCATCAGTGAGTCGATCACCCCGGTCGGAAACTACGAGCAGTACTTC
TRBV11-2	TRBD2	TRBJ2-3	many	CASSLDESGLAGGNNTQYF	TGTGCCAGCAGCTTAGACGAATCCGGACTAGCGGGAGGAAATAATACGCAGTATTTT
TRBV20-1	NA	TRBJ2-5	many	CSARAGETQYF	TGCAGTGCTAGAGCGGGAGAGACCCAGTACTTC
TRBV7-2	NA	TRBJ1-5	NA	CASSIGGSSQPQHF	TGTGCCAGCAGCATTGGCGGGTCCAGTCAGCCCCAGCATTTT
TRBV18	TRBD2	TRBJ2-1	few	CASSPTSGRANEQFF	TGTGCCAGCTCGCCGACTAGCGGGAGGGCCAATGAGCAGTTCTTC
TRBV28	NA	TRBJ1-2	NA	CASTLGGGAGGYTF	TGTGCCAGCACCCTCGGCGGGGGGGCTGGTGGCTACACCTTC
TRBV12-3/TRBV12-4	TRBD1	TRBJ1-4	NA	CASSSTGGLGKLFF	TGTGCCAGCAGCTCAACAGGGGGTTTGGGAAAACTGTTTTTT
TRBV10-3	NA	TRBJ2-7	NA	CAISERGDYEQYF	TGTGCCATCAGTGAGAGGGGGGACTACGAGCAGTACTTC
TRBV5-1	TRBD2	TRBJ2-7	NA	CASSSTSGGPNYEQYF	TGCGCCAGCAGCTCGACTAGCGGGGGACCTAACTACGAGCAGTACTTC
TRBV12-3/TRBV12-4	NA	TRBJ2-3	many	CASRAASTDTQYF	TGTGCCAGCCGGGCAGCCTCCACAGATACGCAGTATTTT
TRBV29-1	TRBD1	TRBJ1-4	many	CSVSRGRNEKLFF	TGCAGCGTCAGCAGGGGGCGCAATGAAAAACTGTTTTTT
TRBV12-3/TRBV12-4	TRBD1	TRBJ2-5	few	CASSPATGAKTQYF	TGTGCCAGCAGTCCCGCTACAGGGGCAAAGACCCAGTACTTC
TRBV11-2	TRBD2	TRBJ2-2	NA	CASSSLRGLAGLTGELFF	TGTGCCAGCAGCTCTCTTCGAGGACTAGCGGGTCTCACCGGGGAGCTGTTTTTT
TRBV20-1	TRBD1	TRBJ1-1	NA	CSATNPQGDATEAFF	TGCAGTGCAACGAACCCGCAGGGGGATGCCACTGAAGCTTTCTTT
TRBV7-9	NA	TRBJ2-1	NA	CASSLTQGTYNEQFF	TGTGCCAGCAGCTTAACCCAGGGTACCTACAATGAGCAGTTCTTC
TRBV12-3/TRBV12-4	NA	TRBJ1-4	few	CASRPQTATNEKLFF	TGTGCCAGCAGGCCCCAGACAGCAACTAATGAAAAACTGTTTTTT
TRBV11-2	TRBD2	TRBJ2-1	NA	CASSLRVSGGASRNEQFF	TGTGCCAGCAGCTTGAGGGTTAGCGGGGGGGCGAGTCGTAATGAGCAGTTCTTC
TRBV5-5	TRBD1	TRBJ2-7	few	CASSSGQGIPNEQYF	TGTGCCAGCAGCTCGGGACAGGGTATCCCCAACGAGCAGTACTTC
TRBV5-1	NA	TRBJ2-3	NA	CASSSRGLTNTDTQYF	TGCGCCAGCAGCTCGCGGGGCCTCACCAACACAGATACGCAGTATTTT
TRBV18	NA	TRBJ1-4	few	CASSPYGATNEKLFF	TGTGCCAGCTCACCATACGGCGCAACTAATGAAAAACTGTTTTTT
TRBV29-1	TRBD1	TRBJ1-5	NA	CSGEIRGRSQPQHF	TGCAGCGGGGAGATCAGGGGGAGAAGTCAGCCCCAGCATTTT
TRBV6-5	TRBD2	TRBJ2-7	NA	CASSSARSGAYEQYF	TGTGCCAGCAGTTCCGCCCGAAGCGGGGCCTACGAGCAGTACTTC
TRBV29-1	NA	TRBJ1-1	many	CSVSRDLVAEAFF	TGCAGCGTTTCCAGGGACCTTGTCGCTGAAGCTTTCTTT
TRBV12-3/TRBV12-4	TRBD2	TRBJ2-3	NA	CASSKTSGGPTDTQYF	TGTGCCAGCAGTAAGACTAGCGGGGGACCCACAGATACGCAGTATTTT
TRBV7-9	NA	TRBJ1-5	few	CASSYTGTLHF	TGTGCCAGCAGCTACACAGGTACCCTGCATTTT
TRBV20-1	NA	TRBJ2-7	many	CSASFRANYEQYF	TGCAGTGCTAGTTTTAGGGCTAACTACGAGCAGTACTTC